This T cell receptor (beta chain) appears in the sequencing data of a study of T cells expressing NK-cell markers. Overall study: Beta-chain profiling covered CD3+CD56+NKG2C+, CD3+CD56+NKG2C- and CD3+CD56-NKG2C+ sorted subsets.

5'RACE template switching with UMIs generated TCR beta cDNA. No DNA is given; TCRdb re-called the 5' RACE reads and lists each CDR3 protein once. This sample carries 550,000 to 600,000 distinct CDR3 sequences, with 3.5% to 4.5% going to the ten biggest clones. Study-level points and caveats: Expanded NKG2C+ T cell clones were not confirmed as HCMV-specific. The leading position in the CD3+CD56-NKG2C+ fraction of several donors also went to these clonotypes.

Remarks on this clonotype: As yet, its antigen is unknown.

Looked up from germline, CDR1 is SNHLY and CDR2 is FYNNEI. This CDR3 contains 17 residues. The rearrangement links TRBV2 to TRBJ2-2; with no DNA, the TCRdb D assignment of TRBD2 cannot be verified. The specimen was blood T cells: a sorted CD56 or NKG2C T cell subset, CD4+ or CD8+ T cells, or bulk PBMC T cells (not recorded which). The TCR originated in a man between 18 and 35 years old in good health. CDR3 protein: CASSPWTGRGSAGELFF.